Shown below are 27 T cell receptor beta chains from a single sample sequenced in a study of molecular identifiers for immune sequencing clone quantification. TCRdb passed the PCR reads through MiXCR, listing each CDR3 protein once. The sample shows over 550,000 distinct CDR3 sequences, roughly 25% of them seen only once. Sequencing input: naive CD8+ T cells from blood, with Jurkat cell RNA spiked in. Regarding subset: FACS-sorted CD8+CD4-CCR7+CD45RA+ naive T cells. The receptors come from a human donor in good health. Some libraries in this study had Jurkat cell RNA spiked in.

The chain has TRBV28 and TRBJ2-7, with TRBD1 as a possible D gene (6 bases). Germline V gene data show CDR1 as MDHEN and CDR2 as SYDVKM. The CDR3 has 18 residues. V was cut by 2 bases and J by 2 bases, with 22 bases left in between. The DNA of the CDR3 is TGTGCCAGCAGTTTACCACACATCCAGGTGGGGGCCCCCTACGAGCAGTACTTC. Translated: CASSLPHIQVGAPYEQYF.

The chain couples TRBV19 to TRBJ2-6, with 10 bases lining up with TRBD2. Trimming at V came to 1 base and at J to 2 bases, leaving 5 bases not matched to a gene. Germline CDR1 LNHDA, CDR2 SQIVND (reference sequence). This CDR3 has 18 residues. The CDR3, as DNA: TGTGCCAGTAGTATAGTCCCTAGCGGGAGAACTGGGGCCAACGTCCTGACTTTC. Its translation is CASSIVPSGRTGANVLTF.

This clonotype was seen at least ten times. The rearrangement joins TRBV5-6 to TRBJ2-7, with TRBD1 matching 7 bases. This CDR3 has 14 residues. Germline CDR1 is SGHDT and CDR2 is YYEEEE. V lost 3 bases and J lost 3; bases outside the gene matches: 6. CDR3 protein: CASSSRDSHYEQYF. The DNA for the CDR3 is TGTGCCAGCAGCTCCAGGGACAGCCACTACGAGCAGTACTTC.

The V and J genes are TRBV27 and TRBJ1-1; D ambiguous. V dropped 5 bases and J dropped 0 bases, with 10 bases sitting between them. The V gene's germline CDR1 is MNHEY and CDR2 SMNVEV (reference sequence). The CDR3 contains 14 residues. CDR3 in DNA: TGTGCCAGCAGTCTAAACCTACTGAACACTGAAGCTTTCTTT. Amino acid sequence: CASSLNLLNTEAFF.

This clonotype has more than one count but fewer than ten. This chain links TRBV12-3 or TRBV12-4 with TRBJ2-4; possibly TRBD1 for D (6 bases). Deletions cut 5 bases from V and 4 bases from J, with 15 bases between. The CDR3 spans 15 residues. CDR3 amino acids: CASSPPGAVKNIQYF. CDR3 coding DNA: TGTGCCAGCAGTCCCCCAGGGGCCGTAAAAAACATTCAGTACTTC.

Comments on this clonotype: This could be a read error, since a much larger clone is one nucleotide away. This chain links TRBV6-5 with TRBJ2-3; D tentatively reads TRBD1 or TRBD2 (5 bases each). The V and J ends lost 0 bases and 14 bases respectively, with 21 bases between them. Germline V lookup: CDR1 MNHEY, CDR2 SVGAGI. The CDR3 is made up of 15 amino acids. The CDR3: CASSYSISGTDPRYF. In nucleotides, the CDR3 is TGTGCCAGCAGTTACTCGATATCCGGGACCGATCCGCGGTATTTT.

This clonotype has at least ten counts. This CDR3 reads CASRLGGGYTEAFF. The CDR3 coding sequence is TGTGCCAGTAGACTTGGAGGGGGTTACACTGAAGCTTTCTTT. The chain carries TRBV19 and TRBJ1-1; perhaps TRBD1 as D (6 bases). The V gene's germline CDR1 is LNHDA and CDR2 SQIVND (reference sequence). Trimming took off 6 bases at V and 3 bases at J, with 14 bases between the two ends. This CDR3 contains 14 residues.

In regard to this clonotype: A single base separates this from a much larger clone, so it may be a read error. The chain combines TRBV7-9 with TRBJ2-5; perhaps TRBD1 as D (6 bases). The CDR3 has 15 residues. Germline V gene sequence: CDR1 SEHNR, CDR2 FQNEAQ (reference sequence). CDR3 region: CASSSLQGNDETLYF. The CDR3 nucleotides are TGTGCCAGCAGCTCCCTACAGGGAAATGATGAGACCCTGTACTTC.

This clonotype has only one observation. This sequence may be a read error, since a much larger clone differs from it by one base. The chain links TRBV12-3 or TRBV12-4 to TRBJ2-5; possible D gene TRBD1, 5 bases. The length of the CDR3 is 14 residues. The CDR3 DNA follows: TGTGCCAGCAGAAATAGGGCAGGGATAGAGATCCAGTACTTC. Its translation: CASRNRAGIEIQYF.

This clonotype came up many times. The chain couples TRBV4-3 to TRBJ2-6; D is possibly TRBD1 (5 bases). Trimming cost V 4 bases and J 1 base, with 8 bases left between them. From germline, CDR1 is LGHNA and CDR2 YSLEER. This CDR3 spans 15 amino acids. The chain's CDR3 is CASSRDRSGANVLTF. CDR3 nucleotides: TGCGCCAGCAGCCGAGACAGATCTGGGGCCAACGTCCTGACTTTC.

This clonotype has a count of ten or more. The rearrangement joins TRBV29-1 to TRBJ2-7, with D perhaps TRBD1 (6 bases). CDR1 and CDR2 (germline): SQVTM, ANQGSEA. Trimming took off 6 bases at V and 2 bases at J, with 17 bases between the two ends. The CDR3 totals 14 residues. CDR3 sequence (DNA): TGCAGCGTCGAACCCGAGGACAGTCCCTACGAGCAGTACTTC. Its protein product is CSVEPEDSPYEQYF.

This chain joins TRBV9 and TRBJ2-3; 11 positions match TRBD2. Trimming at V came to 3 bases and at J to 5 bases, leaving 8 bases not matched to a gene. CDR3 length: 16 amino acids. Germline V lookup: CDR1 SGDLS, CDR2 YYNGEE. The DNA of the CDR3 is TGTGCCAGCAGCGACCTGTTGCTAGCGGGGGGAGATACGCAGTATTTT. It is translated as CASSDLLLAGGDTQYF.

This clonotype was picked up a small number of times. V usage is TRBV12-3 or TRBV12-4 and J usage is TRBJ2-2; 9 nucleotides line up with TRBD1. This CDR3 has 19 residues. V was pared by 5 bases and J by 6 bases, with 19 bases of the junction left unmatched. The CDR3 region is CASSPTPSGTGFFAGELFF. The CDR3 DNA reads TGTGCCAGCAGTCCCACCCCCTCTGGGACAGGGTTTTTCGCCGGGGAGCTGTTTTTT.

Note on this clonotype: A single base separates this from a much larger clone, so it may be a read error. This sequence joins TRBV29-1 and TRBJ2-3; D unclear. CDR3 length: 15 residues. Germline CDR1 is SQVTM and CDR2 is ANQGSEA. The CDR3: CSVEEFPPSTDTRYF. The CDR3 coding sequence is TGCAGCGTTGAAGAATTCCCCCCCAGCACAGATACGCGGTATTTT.

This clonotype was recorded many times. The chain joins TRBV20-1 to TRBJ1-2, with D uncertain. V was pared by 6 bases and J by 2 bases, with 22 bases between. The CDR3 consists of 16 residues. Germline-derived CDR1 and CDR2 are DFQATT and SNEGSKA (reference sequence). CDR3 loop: CSAEPTLPMLNYGYTF. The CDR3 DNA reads TGCAGTGCCGAACCCACCCTGCCCATGTTAAACTATGGCTACACCTTC.

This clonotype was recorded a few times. CDR3 sequence (DNA): TGCAGTGCCCCAGGAGGGGAGGAAGAGACCCAGTACTTC. Translated, it gives CSAPGGEEETQYF. V and J are TRBV20-1 and TRBJ2-5, with D perhaps matching TRBD2 (6 bases). Germline V gene lookup returns CDR1 DFQATT and CDR2 SNEGSKA (reference sequence). Deletions cut 6 bases from V and 3 bases from J, with 14 bases between. This CDR3 has 13 residues.

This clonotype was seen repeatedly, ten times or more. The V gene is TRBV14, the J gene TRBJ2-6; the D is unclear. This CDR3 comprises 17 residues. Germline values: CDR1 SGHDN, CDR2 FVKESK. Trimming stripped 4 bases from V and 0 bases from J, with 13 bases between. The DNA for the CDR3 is TGTGCCAGCAGCCTCAGTGTCGGATACTCTGGGGCCAACGTCCTGACTTTC. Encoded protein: CASSLSVGYSGANVLTF.

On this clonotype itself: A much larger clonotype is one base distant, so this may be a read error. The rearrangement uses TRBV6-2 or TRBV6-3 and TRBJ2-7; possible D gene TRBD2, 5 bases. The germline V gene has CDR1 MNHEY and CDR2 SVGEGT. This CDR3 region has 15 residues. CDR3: CARSYSGVRSYEQYF. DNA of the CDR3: TGTGCCCGCAGTTACTCCGGGGTTAGGAGCTACGAGCAGTACTTC.

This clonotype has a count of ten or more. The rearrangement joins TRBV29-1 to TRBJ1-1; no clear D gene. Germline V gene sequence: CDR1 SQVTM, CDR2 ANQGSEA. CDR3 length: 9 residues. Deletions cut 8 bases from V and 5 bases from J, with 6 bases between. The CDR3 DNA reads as TGCAGCTGTGGGACTGAAGCTTTCTTT. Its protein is CSCGTEAFF.

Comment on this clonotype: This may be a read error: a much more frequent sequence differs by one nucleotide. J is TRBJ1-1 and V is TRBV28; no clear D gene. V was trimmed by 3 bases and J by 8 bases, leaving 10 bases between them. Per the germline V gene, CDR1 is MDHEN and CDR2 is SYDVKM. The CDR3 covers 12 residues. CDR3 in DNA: TGTGCCAGCAGTTTGTCCGGGAAAGAAGCTTTCTTT. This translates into CASSLSGKEAFF.

The CDR3 region has the DNA TGTGCCAGCAGCCATTTACAGGGTCTGGAGACCCAGTACTTC. It specifies CASSHLQGLETQYF. This chain uses TRBV7-9 with TRBJ2-5; D perhaps matches TRBD1 (6 bases). CDR3 length equals 14 residues. Per the germline V gene, CDR1 is SEHNR and CDR2 is FQNEAQ (reference sequence). V was pared by 5 bases and J by 5 bases, with 15 bases between. The entire variable domain, with the rest obtained from reference TRBV7-9 and TRBJ2-5, is as follows: DTGVSQNPRHKITKRGQNVTFRCDPISEHNRLYWYRQTLGQGPEFLTYFQNEAQLEKSRLLSDRFSAERPKGSFSTLEIQRTEQGDSAMYLCASSHLQGLETQYFGPGTRLLVL.

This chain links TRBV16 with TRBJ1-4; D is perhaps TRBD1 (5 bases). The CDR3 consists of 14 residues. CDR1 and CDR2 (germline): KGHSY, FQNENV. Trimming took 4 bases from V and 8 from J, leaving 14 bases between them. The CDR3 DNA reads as TGTGCCAGCAGCCGGGACGATTTGGAGGAAAAACTGTTTTTT. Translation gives CASSRDDLEEKLFF.

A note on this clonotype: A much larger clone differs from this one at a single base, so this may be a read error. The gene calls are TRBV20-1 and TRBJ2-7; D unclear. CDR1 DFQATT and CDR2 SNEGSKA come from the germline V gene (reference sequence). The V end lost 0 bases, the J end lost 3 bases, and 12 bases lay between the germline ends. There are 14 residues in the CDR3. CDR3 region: CSARDRQWIYEQYF. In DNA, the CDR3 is TGCAGTGCTAGAGATCGCCAGTGGATCTACGAGCAGTACTTC.

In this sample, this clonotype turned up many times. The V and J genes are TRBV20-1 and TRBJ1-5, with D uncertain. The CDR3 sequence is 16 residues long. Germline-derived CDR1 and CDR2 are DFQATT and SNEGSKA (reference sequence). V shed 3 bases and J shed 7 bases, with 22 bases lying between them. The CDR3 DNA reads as TGCAGTGCTAGCCCCTTGGCCGGCCAGGTCGGGCAGCCCCAGCATTTT. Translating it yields CSASPLAGQVGQPQHF.

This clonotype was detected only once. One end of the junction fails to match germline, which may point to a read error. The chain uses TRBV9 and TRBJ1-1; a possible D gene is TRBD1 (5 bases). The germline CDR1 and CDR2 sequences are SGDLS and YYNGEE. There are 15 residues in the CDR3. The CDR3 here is CASGVVQGSNTEAFF. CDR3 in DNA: TGTGCCAGCGGCGTAGTTCAGGGTTCGAACACTGAAGCTTTCTTT.

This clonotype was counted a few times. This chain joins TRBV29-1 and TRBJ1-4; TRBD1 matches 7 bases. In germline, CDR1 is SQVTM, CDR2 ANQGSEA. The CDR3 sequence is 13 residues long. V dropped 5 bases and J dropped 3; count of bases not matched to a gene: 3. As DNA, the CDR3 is TGCAGCGTTATGGGACAGTCTAATGAAAAACTGTTTTTT. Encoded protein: CSVMGQSNEKLFF.

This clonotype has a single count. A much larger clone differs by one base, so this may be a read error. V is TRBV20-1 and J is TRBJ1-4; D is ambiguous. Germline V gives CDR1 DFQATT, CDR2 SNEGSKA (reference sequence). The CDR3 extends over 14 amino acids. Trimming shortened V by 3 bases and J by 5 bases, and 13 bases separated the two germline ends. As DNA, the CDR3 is TGCAGTGCTAGTTGTGGAGTGAGGAATGAAAAACTGTTTTTT. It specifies CSASCGVRNEKLFF.